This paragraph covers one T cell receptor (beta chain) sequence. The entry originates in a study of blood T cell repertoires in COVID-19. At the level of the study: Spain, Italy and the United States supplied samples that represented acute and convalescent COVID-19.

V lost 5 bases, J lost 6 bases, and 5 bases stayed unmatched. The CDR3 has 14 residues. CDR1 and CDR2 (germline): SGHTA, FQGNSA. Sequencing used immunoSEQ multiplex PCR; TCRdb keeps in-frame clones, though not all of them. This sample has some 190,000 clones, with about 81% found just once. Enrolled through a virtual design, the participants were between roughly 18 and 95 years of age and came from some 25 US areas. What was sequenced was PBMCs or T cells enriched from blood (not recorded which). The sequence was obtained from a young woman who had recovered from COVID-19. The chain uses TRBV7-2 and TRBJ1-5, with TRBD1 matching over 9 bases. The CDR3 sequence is CASSPQQGAQPQHF. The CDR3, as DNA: TGTGCCAGCAGCCCACAACAGGGGGCTCAGCCCCAGCATTTT. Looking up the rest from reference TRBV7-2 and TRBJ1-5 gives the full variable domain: GAGVSQSPSNKVTEKGKDVELRCDPISGHTALYWYRQSLGQGLEFLIYFQGNSAPDKSGLPSDRFSAERTGGSVSTLTIQRTQQEDSAVYLCASSPQQGAQPQHFGDGTRLSIL.